These 18 T cell receptor beta chains originate from one sample sequenced in a study of a mutant IDH1 vaccine in newly diagnosed glioma. No antigen is known for these receptors. Here immunoSEQ multiplex PCR was the method, and the copy in TCRdb shows in-frame clones only, minus some. The sample records over 40,000 clones, 81% being singletons. Time point meaning: week 35, safety follow-up. Vaccine doses each comprised 300 ug of mutant IDH1 20-mer peptide, with topical imiquimod. Sequencing was performed on PBMCs, taken from a glioma patient whose treatment included an IDH1 peptide vaccine. Receptors were obtained from a woman aged 40 to 49 with glioma. Some clones in this sample may be carry-over from other donors' samples.

The genes are TRBV7-8 and TRBJ1-2; D unclear. Germline lookup yields CDR1 SGHVS and CDR2 FQNEAQ. This CDR3 comprises 13 residues. V lost 1 base and J lost 7, with 10 bases in between. In DNA, the CDR3 is TGTGCCAGCAGCTTAGAGGTCGCGGGTGGCTACACCTTC. It codes for CASSLEVAGGYTF.

The V and J genes are TRBV13 and TRBJ2-2, with D maybe TRBD2 (7 bases). The CDR3 extends over 14 amino acids. Trimming took 8 bases from V and 8 from J, leaving 18 bases between them. Looked up from germline, CDR1 is PRHDT and CDR2 is FYEKMQ (reference sequence). CDR3 in DNA: TGTGCCAGCTCGACCTACGGGGGGCGGGGGGAGCTGTTTTTT. Protein: CASSTYGGRGELFF.

The CDR3 sequence is CASSSPSRRGQETQYF. CDR3 nucleotides: TGCGCCAGCAGCTCACCGTCAAGACGAGGCCAAGAGACCCAGTACTTC. V and J are TRBV5-1 and TRBJ2-5, with D hard to call. V shed 3 bases and J shed 1 base, with 16 bases lying between them. CDR1 and CDR2 from the germline V gene are SGHRS and YFSETQ. The CDR3 contains 16 residues.

The gene calls are TRBV6-6 and TRBJ1-1, with D perhaps TRBD1 (5 bases). Germline CDR1 is MNHNY and CDR2 is SVGAGI (reference sequence). V lost 2 bases, J lost 7 bases, and 11 bases lay in between. The length of the CDR3 is 13 residues. The CDR3 DNA reads as TGTGCCAGCAGTTACAACGTAGGGGTTGAAGCTTTCTTT. Its protein product is CASSYNVGVEAFF.

The chain is built from TRBV7-9 and TRBJ2-3, with 7 bases aligning to TRBD2. With 6 bases clipped from V and 1 base from J, the junction kept 7 bases outside the gene matches. Per germline, CDR1 SEHNR and CDR2 FQNEAQ (reference sequence). This CDR3 has 15 residues. This CDR3 is CASSSRLAGTDTQYF. CDR3 bases: TGTGCCAGCAGTTCGAGACTAGCAGGCACAGATACGCAGTATTTT. The full variable domain, rest sourced from reference TRBV7-9 and TRBJ2-3, is DTGVSQNPRHKITKRGQNVTFRCDPISEHNRLYWYRQTLGQGPEFLTYFQNEAQLEKSRLLSDRFSAERPKGSFSTLEIQRTEQGDSAMYLCASSSRLAGTDTQYFGPGTRLTVL.

The chain has TRBV5-1 and TRBJ1-4, with 9 bases lining up with TRBD1. The CDR3 sequence is 14 residues long. Germline loops: CDR1 SGHRS, CDR2 YFSETQ. Germline trimming cut 4 bases from V and 5 bases from J; bases unmatched to any gene: 3. CDR3 DNA: TGCGCCAGCAGCACCGGACAGGGGAATGAAAAACTGTTTTTT. It is translated as CASSTGQGNEKLFF. The variable domain in full, with the rest retrieved from reference TRBV5-1 and TRBJ1-4, is KAGVTQTPRYLIKTRGQQVTLSCSPISGHRSVSWYQQTPGQGLQFLFEYFSETQRNKGNFPGRFSGRQFSNSRSEMNVSTLELGDSALYLCASSTGQGNEKLFFGSGTQLSVL.

The chain recombines TRBV7-9 with TRBJ2-2, with 7 bases fitting TRBD2. With V trimmed by 5 bases and J by 6 bases, 9 bases remained unmatched. CDR1 and CDR2 from the germline V gene are SEHNR and FQNEAQ (reference sequence). The CDR3 is 15 amino acids. This CDR3 is CASSPIRLAAGELFF. In DNA form, the CDR3 reads TGTGCCAGCAGCCCGATAAGACTAGCAGCCGGGGAGCTGTTTTTT.

The table lists this clone with a few counts. The CDR3 DNA reads as TGTGCCAGCAGCGTAGTAGAGAACGCGGACACTGAAGCTTTCTTT. Protein sequence: CASSVVENADTEAFF. The genes are TRBV9 and TRBJ1-1; D remains ambiguous. Germline values: CDR1 SGDLS, CDR2 YYNGEE. The CDR3 runs 15 residues. Trimming removed 0 bases at V and 3 bases at J, with 12 bases between.

This clone was counted only a few times. The genes are TRBV6-1 and TRBJ2-2, with D hard to call. V was trimmed by 8 bases and J by 1 base, leaving 11 bases between them. The CDR3 extends over 14 amino acids. Germline CDR1 MNHNS, CDR2 SASEGT. CDR3 amino acids: CASLRTKNTGELFF. CDR3 DNA sequence: TGTGCCAGCCTCAGGACGAAGAACACCGGGGAGCTGTTTTTT.

The chain uses TRBV7-2 and TRBJ1-4; D might be TRBD1 (5 bases). V gave up 1 base and J gave up 6 bases, with 18 bases separating them. CDR1 and CDR2 from the germline V gene are SGHTA and FQGNSA. There are 17 residues in the CDR3. The CDR3 reads CASSLVRGGFWDEKLFF. CDR3 bases: TGTGCCAGCAGCTTAGTTCGGGGCGGATTTTGGGATGAAAAACTGTTTTTT. Full variable domain (missing parts from reference TRBV7-2 and TRBJ1-4): GAGVSQSPSNKVTEKGKDVELRCDPISGHTALYWYRQSLGQGLEFLIYFQGNSAPDKSGLPSDRFSAERTGGSVSTLTIQRTQQEDSAVYLCASSLVRGGFWDEKLFFGSGTQLSVL.

V and J are TRBV6-1 and TRBJ1-4; no clear D gene. Germline V CDR1 and CDR2: MNHNS, SASEGT. CDR3 length equals 16 residues. V dropped 1 base and J dropped 0 bases, with 9 bases sitting between them. The CDR3 reads CASSEDRSATNEKLFF. CDR3 DNA sequence: TGTGCCAGCAGTGAAGATCGCAGCGCAACTAATGAAAAACTGTTTTTT.

This chain joins TRBV4-3 and TRBJ2-1; unclear D gene. CDR1 and CDR2 (germline): LGHNA, YSLEER. The CDR3 extends over 14 amino acids. The ends were cut back, 3 bases at V and 5 bases at J, with 11 bases in the middle. In nucleotides, the CDR3 is TGCGCCAGCAGCCAGCGTGGGCTGGACAATGAGCAGTTCTTC. Translation: CASSQRGLDNEQFF.

The chain joins TRBV28 to TRBJ1-4, with D perhaps matching TRBD1 (6 bases). CDR3 length equals 18 residues. The ends were cut back, 7 bases at V and 3 bases at J, with 24 bases in the middle. Germline loops: CDR1 MDHEN, CDR2 SYDVKM. The CDR3 DNA reads as TGTGCCAGCATGGTTGCGCCTTTAGGGGGGCTGGCTAATGAAAAACTGTTTTTT. The encoded protein is CASMVAPLGGLANEKLFF.

The chain is built from TRBV5-4 and TRBJ2-5; no clear D gene. Germline values: CDR1 SGHNT, CDR2 YYREEE (reference sequence). The V end lost 4 bases, the J end lost 2 bases, and 9 bases lay between the germline ends. CDR3 length: 13 amino acids. The CDR3 DNA is TGTGCCAGCAGCCGAGATCTTCAAGAGACCCAGTACTTC. It encodes CASSRDLQETQYF.

The chain couples TRBV7-2 to TRBJ2-5, with 9 bases matching TRBD1. Trimming took 5 bases from V and 2 from J; bases not matched to a gene: 3. This CDR3 is 14 amino acids long. Germline-derived CDR1 and CDR2 are SGHTA and FQGNSA. The CDR3, as DNA: TGTGCCAGCAGCGTCGACAGGGGGCAAGAGACCCAGTACTTC. It is translated as CASSVDRGQETQYF. Combining the CDR3 with reference TRBV7-2 and TRBJ2-5 gives the whole variable domain GAGVSQSPSNKVTEKGKDVELRCDPISGHTALYWYRQSLGQGLEFLIYFQGNSAPDKSGLPSDRFSAERTGGSVSTLTIQRTQQEDSAVYLCASSVDRGQETQYFGPGTRLLVL.

The V and J genes are TRBV10-3 and TRBJ2-2; D might be TRBD1 or TRBD2, each matching 5 bases. From germline, CDR1 is ENHRY and CDR2 SYGVKD. V lost 7 bases and J 6 bases, leaving 18 bases between the germline ends. This CDR3 is built from 15 residues. The CDR3 DNA is TGTGCCATCAATGAACCGGGACGAGGGGCCGGGGAGCTGTTTTTT. This encodes CAINEPGRGAGELFF.

This sequence joins TRBV5-6 and TRBJ2-1; possible D gene TRBD2, 6 bases. The CDR3 is 14 amino acids. V gave up 4 bases and J gave up 5 bases, with 13 bases separating them. The V gene's germline CDR1 is SGHDT and CDR2 YYEEEE. The CDR3 sequence is CASSRGQRDNEQFF. As DNA, the CDR3 is TGTGCCAGCAGCCGCGGTCAGCGGGACAATGAGCAGTTCTTC.

This clone ranks as medium-sized. This chain uses TRBV27 with TRBJ1-2, with D possibly being TRBD1 (6 bases). The CDR3 has 15 residues. Germline V gives CDR1 MNHEY, CDR2 SMNVEV (reference sequence). The V end was cut by 6 bases, the J end by 6 bases, with 20 bases between. For the CDR3, the DNA is TGTGCCAGCAGCCAAAACGGGGGGGCGGGCAATGGCTACACCTTC. Amino acid sequence: CASSQNGGAGNGYTF.